Here is one T cell receptor (beta chain) with its context. This sample was taken from a study of cytomegalovirus exposure and HLA in healthy donors. The CDR3 totals 15 residues. Germline V gives CDR1 MGHRA, CDR2 YSYEKL. Trimming shortened V by 1 base and J by 7 bases, and 14 bases separated the two germline ends. Primers: 60 Vbeta forward and 13 Jbeta reverse. Clones were read by immunoSEQ multiplex PCR, and TCRdb kept only the in-frame ones, dropping some. The data show a few hundred thousand clones, more than 65% seen once. The sequence derives from a woman in her twenties or thirties in good health and CMV-seronegative. The chain recombines TRBV4-1 with TRBJ2-1, with no clear D. Sequenced: PBMCs. CDR3 region: CASSQVGPARNEQFF. As DNA, the CDR3 is TGCGCCAGCAGCCAAGTAGGCCCTGCGAGGAATGAGCAGTTCTTC.